This T cell receptor beta chain comes out of a study of vaccination and CD4 T cells after COVID-19. Study-level background: Between diagnosis and the drawing of post-COVID samples lay a median 101 days (range 35 to 161). No peptide, an HIV-1 Nef pool, or a CEFX pool was what each control culture received.

The treatment was: approximately nine-day PBMC culture with coronavirus spike peptide pools or control peptides (ViraFEST assay). It was on days 3 and 7 that half the medium was replaced with fresh IL-2 medium. V shed 3 bases and J 4 bases; nucleotides not matched to a gene: 4. This CDR3 region has 14 residues. This clonotype appeared a few times. Antigen: not known. Sequencing of cultured CD4+ T cell DNA used the Oncomine TCR Beta short-read assay. One entry per CDR3 protein results from TCRdb running MiXCR on the PCR reads. The table records some 14,000 distinct CDR3 sequences, approximately 35% of them present only once.

J is TRBJ2-7 and V is TRBV12-3 or TRBV12-4; 9 positions agree with TRBD1. The specimen sequenced was CD4+ T cells from blood, cultured in vitro. This TCR came from a human donor who had recovered from COVID-19. CDR3 protein: CASSLRQGGYEQYF. CDR3 bases: TGTGCCAGCAGTTTGAGACAGGGGGGTTACGAGCAGTACTTC.